Listed below are T cell receptor beta chains from one sample, sequenced in a study of T cell responses to AZD1222 COVID-19 vaccine. The table came from immunoSEQ multiplex PCR; TCRdb's copy has only in-frame clones and leaves some out. The profile covers approximately 200,000 clones, with approximately 90% appearing a single time and roughly 3.5% taken by the ten largest. This specimen was peripheral blood, taken 28 days after the second AZD1222 dose. These receptors were collected from an adult who received the AZD1222 COVID-19 vaccine. Both conserved end residues are part of each CDR3. A D gene is named only where the DNA matches it firmly. Rows may omit the clone size; those that give it use once, few, many or a size class.

TRBV27,TRBD1,TRBJ2-7,.,TGTGCCACCTCCGTGACAGGGGACCTCTACGAGCAGTACTTC,CATSVTGDLYEQYF
TRBV10-2,.,TRBJ2-5,.,TGCGCCAGCAGCCTCCGGGAAGGGACCCAGTACTTC,CASSLREGTQYF
TRBV28,TRBD1,TRBJ1-2,.,TGTGCCAGCAGTTTGGGGGGGGAATCCGGGACAGGGGTCTATGGCTACACCTTC,CASSLGGESGTGVYGYTF
TRBV11-3,TRBD2,TRBJ2-7,.,TGTGCCAGCAGCCCCAGCGGGGAGAGCTCCTACGAGCAGTACTTC,CASSPSGESSYEQYF
TRBV28,.,TRBJ1-4,once,TGTGCCACCGGGGGGGCGGGGGGCCTAGGAAGGGAAAAACTGTTTTTT,CATGGAGGLGREKLFF
TRBV19,TRBD1,TRBJ1-5,.,TGTGCCAGTAGGGACCGGGACAGGAGCAATCAGCCCCAGCATTTT,CASRDRDRSNQPQHF
TRBV28,.,TRBJ1-6,.,TGTGCCAGCGAGAGACAGAGGGCAGGGAATTCACCCCTCCACTTT,CASERQRAGNSPLHF
TRBV4-1,.,TRBJ1-5,.,TGCGCCAGCAGCCATGGGAGGGGAAATCAGCCCCAGCATTTT,CASSHGRGNQPQHF
TRBV24-1,.,TRBJ1-2,.,TGTGCCACCAGTGGTTTTGATGGCTACACCTTC,CATSGFDGYTF
TRBV5-1,.,TRBJ2-1,.,TGCGCCAGCAGCTCCTCCGGGACAATCAACGAGCAGTTCTTC,CASSSSGTINEQFF
TRBV6-1,TRBD1,TRBJ2-3,.,TGTGCCAGCAGTGAACCGGGACAGGGGACAGATACGCAGTATTTT,CASSEPGQGTDTQYF
TRBV25-1,TRBD2,TRBJ2-1,.,TGTGCCAGCAGTGAAAAATTAGCGGGAGGTAATGAGCAGTTCTTC,CASSEKLAGGNEQFF
TRBV19,TRBD1,TRBJ1-3,.,TGTGCCAGTGGGACAGGGACCTTCTCTGGAAACACCATATATTTT,CASGTGTFSGNTIYF
TRBV19,.,TRBJ2-7,.,TGTGCCAGTAGCGTAGGGTCCACCTACGAGCAGTACTTC,CASSVGSTYEQYF
TRBV7-3,TRBD2,TRBJ2-5,.,TGTGCCAGCAGCAAGGGACTAGCGGGAGCGGAGACCCAGTACTTC,CASSKGLAGAETQYF
TRBV12-3/TRBV12-4,.,TRBJ2-1,.,TGTGCCAGCGGAAAACAGGGTCCCGCAGAGCAGTTCTTC,CASGKQGPAEQFF
TRBV2,.,TRBJ1-5,.,TGTGCCAGCAGTGTCTCAAGCAATCAGCCCCAGCATTTT,CASSVSSNQPQHF
TRBV7-9,.,TRBJ2-2,.,TGTGCCAGCAGCCGACTAGGCATTTCCACCGGGGAGCTGTTTTTT,CASSRLGISTGELFF
TRBV7-8,.,TRBJ2-7,.,TGTGCCAGCAGCCCAGGAAAGACCTACGAGCAGTACTTC,CASSPGKTYEQYF
TRBV28,.,TRBJ2-5,.,TGTGCCAGCAGTTTACTCGAAAACGAGACCCAGTACTTC,CASSLLENETQYF
TRBV6-5,TRBD1,TRBJ1-5,.,TGTGCCAGCGTTGGACAGGGGATAAATCAGCCCCAGCATTTT,CASVGQGINQPQHF
TRBV29-1,.,TRBJ1-5,.,TGCAGCGTTGTTCAGGGATCTGGCAATCAGCCCCAGCATTTT,CSVVQGSGNQPQHF
TRBV13,.,TRBJ2-3,.,TGTGCCAGCAGCTCGACCCGGGGAGGCGGGTTAGATACGCAGTATTTT,CASSSTRGGGLDTQYF
TRBV2,.,TRBJ1-1,.,TGTGCCAGCAGTCTTCCCGGGCAAGGCACTGAAGCTTTCTTT,CASSLPGQGTEAFF
TRBV7-9,TRBD1,TRBJ2-5,.,TGTGCCAGCAGCTTGGGACAGCCTTTGTACCAAGAGACCCAGTACTTC,CASSLGQPLYQETQYF
TRBV19,.,TRBJ2-2,.,TGTGCCAGTAGTAGGTGGGAGAGAGGTACCGGGGAGCTGTTTTTT,CASSRWERGTGELFF
TRBV27,.,TRBJ2-6,once,TGTGCCAGCAGTAACTCTGGGGCCAACGTCCTGACTTTC,CASSNSGANVLTF
TRBV11-1,.,TRBJ1-4,.,TGTGCCAGCAGCGAGAGGAGGGGAGAAAAACTGTTTTTT,CASSERRGEKLFF
TRBV27,TRBD2,TRBJ2-7,.,TGTGCCAGCAGTTTTTACGCAGTCGGCGGGAGCTCCTACGAGCAGTACTTC,CASSFYAVGGSSYEQYF
TRBV6-5,TRBD2,TRBJ2-1,.,TGTGCCAGCCGTCATGCAAGAGCGGGAGATGAGCAGTTCTTC,CASRHARAGDEQFF
TRBV19,.,TRBJ1-5,.,TGTGCCAGTAGTATAAGGGGGGCAAGGGGTTCGAATCAGCCCCAGCATTTT,CASSIRGARGSNQPQHF
TRBV5-1,TRBD1,TRBJ1-4,.,TGCGCCAGCAGCTACGGGACAGGGCTAAGTGAAAAACTGTTTTTT,CASSYGTGLSEKLFF
TRBV27,.,TRBJ2-2,.,TGTGCCAGCAGTTTATCGCCTCGAGGGGAGCTGTTTTTT,CASSLSPRGELFF
TRBV10-3,.,TRBJ1-1,.,TGTGCCGCGGCCGGGACACCAAACACTGAAGCTTTCTTT,CAAAGTPNTEAFF
TRBV4-2,TRBD1,TRBJ1-1,.,TGTGCCAGCAGCCAGTCGACAGGGTTGAACACTGAAGCTTTCTTT,CASSQSTGLNTEAFF
TRBV5-4,.,TRBJ2-7,.,TGTGCCAGCAGCCACGGGACAATCTACGAGCAGTACTTC,CASSHGTIYEQYF
TRBV2,.,TRBJ2-7,once,TGTGCCAGCAGGTGGGAGGCGGATTACGAGCAGTACTTC,CASRWEADYEQYF
TRBV3-1/TRBV3-2,TRBD2,TRBJ2-5,.,TGTGCCAGCAGCCTCGGACTAGCGGGAGGTGGTGAGACCCAGTACTTC,CASSLGLAGGGETQYF
TRBV10-3,.,TRBJ2-6,few,TGTGCCATCAGTGAGTCTGGGGTCTCTGGGGCCAACGTCCTGACTTTC,CAISESGVSGANVLTF
TRBV19,.,TRBJ1-4,.,TGTGCCAGTAGTCACAGTGCAACTAATGAAAAACTGTTTTTT,CASSHSATNEKLFF